The present entry profiles one T cell receptor beta chain with its context. Its antigen remains unknown. The sample belongs to a study of shared clonotypes between healthy human individuals. Study in general: Per donor, CD8 memory used one plate, CD8 naive used two, CD4 memory used three and CD4 naive used three.

Across several immunoSEQ plates, the genomic DNA of each subset was split evenly. Sequencing was performed with immunoSEQ multiplex PCR; in TCRdb, only in-frame clones are kept and a portion is missing. The data show about 1.5 million clones, 95% to 99% seen once. Division of CD4+ cells produced a CD45RA+ naive subset and a CD45RA-negative memory subset. The CDR3 covers 11 residues. In germline, CDR1 is DFQATT, CDR2 SNEGSKA (reference sequence). Germline trimming cut 1 base from V and 12 bases from J; bases unmatched to any gene: 6. Study-wide results and caveats: Researchers found naive subsets generally carried larger estimated richness than memory subsets.

The sequenced sample was naive CD4+ T cells sorted from blood. Described subset: CD45RA+ positively selected. The J gene is TRBJ2-7, the V gene TRBV20-1; 7 bases map to TRBD1. This sequence was found in a man in his thirties or forties in good health. In DNA form, the CDR3 reads TGCAGTGCTAGAGTGGACAGGCAATCGTACTTC. As protein: CSARVDRQSYF.